Below, one TCR beta chain is given with its context. RNA extraction was followed by reverse transcription into cDNA, which acted as the sequencing template. The method was immunoSEQ multiplex PCR; TCRdb's version includes in-frame clones alone and lacks a portion of them. The sample includes over 120,000 clones, around 58% of them seen just once. The data are from a study of CD8+ T cells in alopecia areata. Obtained from alopecia areata patients were lesional scalp punch biopsies along with peripheral blood. The germline CDR1 and CDR2 sequences are SGHTA and FQGNSA. CDR3 length: 15 amino acids. V gave up 1 base and J gave up 4 bases, with 10 bases separating them.

This clonotype originated in a human donor with alopecia areata. The sequencing here drew on CD4+ T cells sorted from blood, taken at week 0. This rearrangement joins TRBV7-2 to TRBJ2-2; D is perhaps TRBD1 (6 bases). The CDR3 DNA sequence: TGTGCCAGCAGCTTAGTAACAGGGTCCACCGGGGAGCTGTTTTTT. This gives the protein CASSLVTGSTGELFF.